This is a list of T cell receptor beta chains from one sample in a study of blood T cell repertoires in COVID-19. Profiling relied on immunoSEQ multiplex PCR, and the TCRdb table lists in-frame clones only, not all of them. The top ten hold just under 20% of the sample, which has about 220,000 clones, around 84% seen once. The sequencing sample was made of peripheral blood. These receptors were obtained from a man younger than 45 with active or convalescent COVID-19. The CDR3 runs from the conserved cysteine through the conserved F or W. The D gene is left open where the match is weak. Not all rows give a size; the values are once, few, many and, for expanded clones, a class.

>TRBJ1-1|TRBV4-1|18|TRBD1|-
CASSPSQGALGMNTEAFF
TGCGCCAGCAGCCCATCACAGGGGGCTCTCGGAATGAACACTGAAGCTTTCTTT
>TRBJ1-5|TRBV12-3/TRBV12-4|13|TRBD1|-
CASSPGQGDTLHF
TGTGCCAGCAGTCCCGGACAGGGAGATACATTGCATTTT
>TRBJ2-3|TRBV18|16|TRBD2|-
CASSRTSATSTDTQYF
TGTGCCAGCTCCCGGACTAGCGCAACGAGCACAGATACGCAGTATTTT
>TRBJ1-5|TRBV6-5|14|-|-
CASGVGGPNQPQHF
TGTGCCAGCGGAGTAGGGGGACCAAATCAGCCCCAGCATTTT
>TRBJ2-7|TRBV6-1|16|-|-
CASSVKVTGIDYEQYF
TGTGCCAGCAGTGTGAAGGTGACAGGAATTGACTACGAGCAGTACTTC
>TRBJ2-7|TRBV24-1|13|-|-
CATSDAGSYEQYF
TGTGCCACCAGTGATGCAGGCTCCTACGAGCAGTACTTC
>TRBJ1-2|TRBV4-1|14|TRBD1|-
CASSQGPGGSGYTF
TGCGCCAGCAGCCAAGGGCCAGGGGGCTCGGGCTACACCTTC
>TRBJ1-6|TRBV20-1|14|TRBD1|-
CSASSAGGSSPLHF
TGCAGTGCTAGTTCGGCAGGGGGCAGTTCACCCCTCCACTTT
>TRBJ2-7|TRBV2|14|TRBD1|once
CASARDSDSYEQYF
TGTGCCAGCGCCCGGGACAGTGATTCCTACGAGCAGTACTTC
>TRBJ1-1|TRBV6-5|15|TRBD1|-
CASRKYRGRDTEAFF
TGTGCCAGCAGAAAATACAGGGGGCGCGACACTGAAGCTTTCTTT
>TRBJ2-7|TRBV2|14|-|-
CASSAIAARNEQYF
TGTGCCAGCAGCGCGATAGCGGCGAGGAACGAGCAGTACTTC
>TRBJ1-6|TRBV7-9|17|TRBD1|once
CASSLALGQGNNSPLHF
TGTGCCAGCAGCTTAGCGTTGGGACAGGGGAATAATTCACCCCTCCACTTT
>TRBJ2-3|TRBV7-9|16|-|once
CASSPSRAGSIDTQYF
TGTGCCAGCAGCCCCTCCCGGGCAGGGTCTATAGATACGCAGTATTTT
>TRBJ1-3|TRBV5-1|17|TRBD1|-
CASSDGQGTHSGNTIYF
TGCGCCAGCAGCGACGGACAGGGGACCCACTCTGGAAACACCATATATTTT
>TRBJ2-5|TRBV5-1|13|-|-
CASRRGFQETQYF
TGCGCCAGCAGAAGGGGGTTCCAAGAGACCCAGTACTTC
>TRBJ2-5|TRBV6-4|16|TRBD2|-
CASRATSGRLGETQYF
TGTGCCAGCAGGGCTACTAGCGGGAGGCTTGGGGAGACCCAGTACTTC
>TRBJ1-1|TRBV7-9|12|-|-
CASSFFGTEAFF
TGTGCCAGCAGCTTCTTCGGCACTGAAGCTTTCTTT
>TRBJ1-4|TRBV4-1|16|TRBD1|-
CASSHYAGQINEKLFF
TGCGCCAGCAGCCATTACGCGGGACAGATTAATGAAAAACTGTTTTTT
>TRBJ2-1|TRBV10-2|22|-|-
CASNQPLRRGLKLVGSYNEQFF
TGCGCCAGCAACCAGCCACTCCGCCGCGGGTTAAAGCTGGTGGGGTCTTACAATGAGCAGTTCTTC
>TRBJ2-1|TRBV7-2|16|-|few
CASSLEGGSSYNEQFF
TGTGCCAGCAGCTTAGAGGGGGGGAGCTCCTACAATGAGCAGTTCTTC
>TRBJ2-7|TRBV6-5|15|TRBD2|-
CASSYSGGSSYEQYF
TGTGCCAGCAGTTACTCCGGCGGGAGCTCCTACGAGCAGTACTTC
>TRBJ2-7|TRBV10-3|13|TRBD1|-
CAISTTGAYEQYF
TGTGCCATCAGCACTACAGGGGCCTACGAGCAGTACTTC
>TRBJ2-3|TRBV2|12|-|-
CASSPSTDTQYF
TGTGCCAGCAGCCCAAGCACAGATACGCAGTATTTT
>TRBJ2-3|TRBV28|12|-|-
CASKIRGDTQYF
TGTGCCAGCAAAATCCGGGGAGATACGCAGTATTTT
>TRBJ1-1|TRBV4-1|17|TRBD1|-
CASSQGDRGPRSTEAFF
TGCGCCAGCAGCCAAGGTGACAGGGGACCGCGTAGCACTGAAGCTTTCTTT
>TRBJ1-1|TRBV6-5|16|TRBD1|-
CASSSRPLTGATEAFF
TGTGCCAGCAGTTCCCGGCCCCTCACAGGGGCCACTGAAGCTTTCTTT
>TRBJ2-5|TRBV2|13|-|-
CASTGGVLETQYF
TGTGCCAGCACAGGAGGGGTTCTGGAGACCCAGTACTTC
>TRBJ1-4|TRBV7-2|15|TRBD1|-
CASSPQGATNEKLFF
TGTGCCAGCAGCCCGCAGGGGGCAACTAATGAAAAACTGTTTTTT
>TRBJ2-6|TRBV12-3/TRBV12-4|12|TRBD1|-
CASTGTGNVLTF
TGTGCCAGCACTGGGACAGGCAACGTCCTGACTTTC
>TRBJ1-1|TRBV7-2|15|-|few
CASSLELRLNTEAFF
TGTGCCAGCAGCTTAGAGTTACGGTTGAACACTGAAGCTTTCTTT
>TRBJ2-1|TRBV15|13|-|-
CATSRDPGEEQFF
TGTGCCACCAGCAGAGATCCGGGGGAAGAGCAGTTCTTC
>TRBJ1-6|TRBV5-6|15|TRBD1|-
CASSRDRVVNSPLHF
TGTGCCAGCAGCCGGGACAGGGTAGTAAATTCACCCCTCCACTTT
>TRBJ2-5|TRBV7-2|12|-|-
CASSLAYETQYF
TGTGCCAGCAGCTTAGCCTACGAGACCCAGTACTTC
>TRBJ2-3|TRBV3-1/TRBV3-2|13|-|-
CASSQGLTDTQYF
TGTGCCAGCAGCCAAGGACTAACGGATACGCAGTATTTT
>TRBJ1-6|TRBV5-1|15|TRBD1|few
CASSYDRAYNSPLHF
TGCGCCAGCAGCTACGACAGGGCTTATAACTCACCCCTCCACTTT
>TRBJ1-6|TRBV6-5|15|TRBD1|-
CASSYTTGGFSPLHF
TGTGCCAGCAGCTACACAACAGGGGGCTTCTCACCCCTCCACTTT
>TRBJ2-2|TRBV5-1|16|TRBD2|-
CASRTGLAGGTGELFF
TGCGCCAGCAGAACCGGACTAGCGGGAGGCACCGGGGAGCTGTTTTTT